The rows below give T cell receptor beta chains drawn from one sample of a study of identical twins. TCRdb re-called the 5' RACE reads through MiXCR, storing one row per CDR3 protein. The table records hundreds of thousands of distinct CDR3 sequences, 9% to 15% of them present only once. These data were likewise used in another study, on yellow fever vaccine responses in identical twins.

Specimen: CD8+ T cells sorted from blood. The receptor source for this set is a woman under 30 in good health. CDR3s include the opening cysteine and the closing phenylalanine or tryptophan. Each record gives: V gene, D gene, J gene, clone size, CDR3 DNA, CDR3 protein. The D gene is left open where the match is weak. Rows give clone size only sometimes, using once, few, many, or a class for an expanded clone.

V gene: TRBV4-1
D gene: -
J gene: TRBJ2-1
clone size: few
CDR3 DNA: TGCGCCAGCAGCCAAAACGGAGCTACGGTGGATGAGCAGTTCTTC
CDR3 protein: CASSQNGATVDEQFF

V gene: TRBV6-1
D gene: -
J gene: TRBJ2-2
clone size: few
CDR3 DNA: TGTGCCAGCAGTGAAGCGAGGTACAGCACCGGGGAGCTGTTTTTT
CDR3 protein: CASSEARYSTGELFF

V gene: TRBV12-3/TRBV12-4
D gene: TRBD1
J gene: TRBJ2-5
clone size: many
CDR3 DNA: TGTGCCAGCACCCCGAGGGCGGACAGGGGAGAGACCCAGTACTTC
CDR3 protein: CASTPRADRGETQYF

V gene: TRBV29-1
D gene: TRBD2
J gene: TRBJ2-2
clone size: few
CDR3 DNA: TGCAGCGTTGAAGACCCTACGACTAGCGGGGGGGCAGCCGGGGAGCTGTTTTTT
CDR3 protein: CSVEDPTTSGGAAGELFF

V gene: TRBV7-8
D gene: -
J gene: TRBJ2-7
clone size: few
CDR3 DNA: TGTGCCAGCAGCGCCCGGGACCATTACGAGCAGTACTTC
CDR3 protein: CASSARDHYEQYF

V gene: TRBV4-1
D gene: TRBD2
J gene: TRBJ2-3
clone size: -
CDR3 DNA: TGCGCCAGCAGCCAAGAGCTCCCAGATGGCGGGAGGTTTACAGATACGCAGTATTTT
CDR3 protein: CASSQELPDGGRFTDTQYF

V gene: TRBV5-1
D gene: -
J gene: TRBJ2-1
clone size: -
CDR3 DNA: TGCGCCAGCAGCTCCACCGCAGCGGAGCAGTTCTTC
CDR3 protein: CASSSTAAEQFF

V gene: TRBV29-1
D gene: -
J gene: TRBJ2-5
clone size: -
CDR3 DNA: TGCAGCGTCGAACCGAACCAGGGGGGGTACCAAGAGACCCAGTACTTC
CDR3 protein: CSVEPNQGGYQETQYF

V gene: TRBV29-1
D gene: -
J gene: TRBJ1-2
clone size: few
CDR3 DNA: TGCAGCGTTGATGTACAATATGGCTACACCTTC
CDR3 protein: CSVDVQYGYTF

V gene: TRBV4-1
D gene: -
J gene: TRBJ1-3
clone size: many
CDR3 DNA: TGCGCCAGCAGCCAAGACCCGGTCTCTGGAAACACCATATATTTT
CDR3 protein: CASSQDPVSGNTIYF

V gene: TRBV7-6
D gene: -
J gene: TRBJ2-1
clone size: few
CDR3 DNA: TGTGCCAGCAGCTTAGAGAGGGATGGCTACAATGAGCAGTTCTTC
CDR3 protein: CASSLERDGYNEQFF

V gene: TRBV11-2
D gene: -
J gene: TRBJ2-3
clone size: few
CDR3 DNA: TGTGCCAGCACCCCCCTCTCCGGGGACAGCACAGATACGCAGTATTTT
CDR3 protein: CASTPLSGDSTDTQYF

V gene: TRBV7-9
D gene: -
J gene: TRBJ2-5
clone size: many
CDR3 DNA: TGTGCCAGCTGGGGAGAGACCCAGTACTTC
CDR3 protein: CASWGETQYF

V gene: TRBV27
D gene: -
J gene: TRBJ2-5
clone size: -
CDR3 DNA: TGTGCCAGCAGTTTATGGTCGGGGGAAGAGACCCAGTACTTC
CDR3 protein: CASSLWSGEETQYF

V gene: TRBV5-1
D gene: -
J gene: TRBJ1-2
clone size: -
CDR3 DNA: TGCGCCAGCAGCCAATGGGGGCAGGGTGATTCCCTGGATGGCTACACCTTC
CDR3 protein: CASSQWGQGDSLDGYTF

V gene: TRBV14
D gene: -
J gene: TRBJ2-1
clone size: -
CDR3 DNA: TGTGCCAGCAGCCAAGAGGCGGTCGGTAACAATGAGCAGTTCTTC
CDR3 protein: CASSQEAVGNNEQFF

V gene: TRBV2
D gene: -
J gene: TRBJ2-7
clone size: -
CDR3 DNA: TGTGCCAGCACGTGGTACCCCTACGAGCAGTACTTC
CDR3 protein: CASTWYPYEQYF

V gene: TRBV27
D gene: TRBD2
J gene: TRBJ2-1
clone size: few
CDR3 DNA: TGTGCCAGCAGTTTGCCGGCTAGCGGGGGGATCCACAATGAGCAGTTCTTC
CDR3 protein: CASSLPASGGIHNEQFF

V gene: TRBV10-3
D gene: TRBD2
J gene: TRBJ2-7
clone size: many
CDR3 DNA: TGTGCCATCAGTGAGTCCGGGACTAGCGCCTACGAGCAGTACTTC
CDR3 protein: CAISESGTSAYEQYF

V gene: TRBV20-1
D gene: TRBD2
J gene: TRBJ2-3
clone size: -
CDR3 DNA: TGCAGTGCTAGAGATCGGACGGGGGGGCGAGGTAGCACAGATACGCAGTATTTT
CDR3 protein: CSARDRTGGRGSTDTQYF

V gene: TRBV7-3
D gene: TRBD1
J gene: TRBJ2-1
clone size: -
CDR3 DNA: TGTGCCAGCAGCTCTTCGGGGGGACAGGGGTATGGTGAGCAGTTCTTC
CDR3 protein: CASSSSGGQGYGEQFF

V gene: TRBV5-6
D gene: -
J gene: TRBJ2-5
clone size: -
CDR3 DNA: TGTGCCATCAGCCCTGGACACTCCCAAGAGACCCAGTACTTC
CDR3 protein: CAISPGHSQETQYF

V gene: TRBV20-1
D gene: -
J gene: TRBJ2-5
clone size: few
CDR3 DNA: TGCAGTGCTAGAGATTGGACGAAAGAGACCCAGTACTTC
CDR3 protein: CSARDWTKETQYF

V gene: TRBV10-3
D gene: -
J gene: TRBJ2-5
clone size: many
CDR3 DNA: TGTGCCATCAGTGATCTTTTGGTTGAAGAGACCCAGTACTTC
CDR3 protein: CAISDLLVEETQYF

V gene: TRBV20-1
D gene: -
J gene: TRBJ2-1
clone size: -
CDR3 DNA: TGCAGTGGGGATTGCAATGAGCAGTTCTTC
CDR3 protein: CSGDCNEQFF

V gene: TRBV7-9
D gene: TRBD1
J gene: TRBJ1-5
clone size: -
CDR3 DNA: TGTGCCAGCAGCGAACCAGGGGGTCAGCCCCAGCATTTT
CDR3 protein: CASSEPGGQPQHF

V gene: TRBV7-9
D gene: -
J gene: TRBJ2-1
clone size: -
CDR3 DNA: TGTGCCAGCAAGGGCTACAATGAGCAGTTCTTC
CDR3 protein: CASKGYNEQFF